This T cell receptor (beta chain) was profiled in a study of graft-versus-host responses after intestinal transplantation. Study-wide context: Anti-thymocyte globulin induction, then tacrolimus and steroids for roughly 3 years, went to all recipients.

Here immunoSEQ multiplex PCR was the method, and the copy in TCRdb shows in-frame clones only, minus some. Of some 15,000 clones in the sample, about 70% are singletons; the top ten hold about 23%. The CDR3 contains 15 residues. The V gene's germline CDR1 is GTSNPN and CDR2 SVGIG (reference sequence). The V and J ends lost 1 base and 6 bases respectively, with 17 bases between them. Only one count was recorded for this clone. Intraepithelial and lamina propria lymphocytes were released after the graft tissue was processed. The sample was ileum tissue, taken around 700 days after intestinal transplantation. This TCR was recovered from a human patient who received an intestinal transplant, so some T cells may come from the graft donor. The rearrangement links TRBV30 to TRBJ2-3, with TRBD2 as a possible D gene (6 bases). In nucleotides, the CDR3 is TGTGCCTGGAGTGGACTAGGACTACTTCGGGATACGCAGTATTTT. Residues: CAWSGLGLLRDTQYF.